A single sample is the source of the 25 T cell receptor beta chains below, sequenced in a study of blood T cells in healthy people across ages (dated by TCRdb to the mid-2010s). Preparation of the library involved 5' RACE. TCRdb records Illumina HiSeq 2500 as the sequencer. A second about 6 to 11 cycle PCR used a sample-barcoded 5' primer and a J-beta primer mix. The public sequencing data were trimmed at Q25 with fastp and processed into clonotypes with MiXCR by TCRdb, which kept only in-frame beta chains. A single entry per CDR3 protein holds the most common genes and DNA from its merged rows. This sample gives 1.5 million to 2 million distinct CDR3 sequences in total; 28% of them show up just once. 7.7% of the sample is in the top ten clones. Sequences were obtained from blood. These TCRs come from a woman in her 30s in good health.

V is TRBV27 and J is TRBJ1-1; tentative D call: TRBD1 (5 bases). The CDR3 sequence is 15 residues long. Germline V gives CDR1 MNHEY, CDR2 SMNVEV (reference sequence). V dropped 9 bases and J dropped 2 bases, with 19 bases sitting between them. CDR3 DNA: TGTGCCAGGACCTACATGGGACGCAGAAACACTGAAGCTTTCTTT. As protein: CARTYMGRRNTEAFF.

This clonotype was recorded a few times. The chain combines TRBV30 with TRBJ2-1, with 7 bases aligning to TRBD2. The trim removed 5 bases at V and 2 bases at J, leaving 3 bases unmatched. CDR1 and CDR2 (germline): GTSNPN, SVGIG (reference sequence). The CDR3 length is 13 residues. CDR3 loop: CAWSSGAYNEQFF. The CDR3 nucleotides are TGTGCCTGGTCCAGCGGGGCCTACAATGAGCAGTTCTTC.

This clonotype has just a few counts. The V gene is TRBV4-3, the J gene TRBJ2-1; D ambiguous. Trimming pared 1 base from V and 9 bases from J, leaving 10 bases between. The germline CDR1 and CDR2 sequences are LGHNA and YSLEER. CDR3 length: 13 amino acids. CDR3 in amino acids: CASSQGPLGEQFF. CDR3 DNA sequence: TGCGCCAGCAGCCAAGGTCCCTTAGGTGAGCAGTTCTTC.

The chain uses TRBV7-9 and TRBJ2-4, with D tentatively TRBD1 or TRBD2 (5 bases each). The DNA end is a closer match to TRBJ2-7, so the J assignment may be wrong. The CDR3 has 17 residues. Germline CDR1 is SEHNR and CDR2 is FQNEAQ (reference sequence). In DNA, the CDR3 is TGTGCCAGCAGCTTGGGGGTAGGTGGTCTCCTTGGCTACGAGCAGTACTTC. Its protein product is CASSLGVGGLLGYEQYF.

For this clonotype: Relative to the germline gene, one junction end is altered; a read error may explain this. The chain couples TRBV12-3 or TRBV12-4 to TRBJ2-3; 9 bases match TRBD1. The CDR3 runs 16 residues. The CDR3 sequence: CASSPLGQGRTDAQYF. DNA for the CDR3: TGTGCCAGCAGTCCCTTGGGACAGGGTAGAACAGATGCGCAGTATTTT.

Turning to this clonotype: A clone one base away is much larger, so this may be a read error. The chain couples TRBV7-8 to TRBJ2-7; TRBD1 aligns across 9 bases. The CDR3 loop spans 14 amino acids. V trimming: 4 bases; J trimming: 7 bases; junction bases outside the gene matches: 8. The germline CDR1 and CDR2 sequences are SGHVS and FQNEAQ. The DNA of the CDR3 is TGTGCCAGCAGCTACGGACAGGGGACGAATGAGCAGTACTTC. Its protein product is CASSYGQGTNEQYF.

Comments on this clonotype: At one of its ends the junction is not consistent with the germline gene, which may arise from a read error. The chain joins TRBV5-1 to TRBJ1-2, with 7 bases aligning to TRBD1. CDR3 length: 15 residues. Germline V gene sequence: CDR1 SGHRS, CDR2 YFSETQ. The CDR3 loop reads CAGSTGTVANYGYTF. The DNA of the CDR3 is TGCGCCGGCAGCACAGGGACAGTAGCTAACTATGGCTACACCTTC.

In this sample, this clonotype turned up a few times. The CDR3 region is CASSFRGEGGRDGYTF. DNA for the CDR3: TGTGCCAGCAGTTTCCGTGGGGAAGGGGGGAGGGATGGCTACACCTTC. This chain links TRBV6-5 with TRBJ1-2; D might be TRBD1 (6 bases). In germline, CDR1 is MNHEY, CDR2 SVGAGI. This CDR3 is 16 amino acids long. V was clipped by 4 bases and J by 6 bases, with 21 bases between them.

The chain joins TRBV29-1 to TRBJ2-7; no clear D gene. CDR3 length: 15 residues. The germline CDR1 and CDR2 sequences are SQVTM and ANQGSEA. V was trimmed by 1 base and J by 0 bases, leaving 13 bases between them. The DNA of the CDR3 is TGCAGCGTTGAAGCCCCGACCAGAGCCTCCTACGAGCAGTACTTC. Its protein is CSVEAPTRASYEQYF.

This clonotype has more than one count but fewer than ten. The V call is TRBV7-2, the J call TRBJ2-1; possible D gene TRBD2, 6 bases. The CDR3 spans 15 residues. Trimming removed 3 bases at V and 8 bases at J, with 17 bases between. Germline V gene data show CDR1 as SGHTA and CDR2 as FQGNSA. The CDR3 protein is CASSFRDGRRDEQFF. The CDR3, as DNA: TGTGCCAGCAGCTTCCGGGACGGGAGACGCGATGAGCAGTTCTTC.

In this sample, this clonotype turned up many times. The chain combines TRBV20-1 with TRBJ2-1; 10 positions match TRBD1. From germline, CDR1 is DFQATT and CDR2 SNEGSKA (reference sequence). The CDR3 has 14 amino acids. The V and J ends lost 3 bases and 9 bases, in that order; junction bases with no gene match: 8. DNA of the CDR3: TGCAGTGCTAGCCGGACAGGGGGTTTGAGTGAGCAGTTCTTC. Residues: CSASRTGGLSEQFF.

This clonotype has a count of ten or more. Here the CDR3 DNA reads TGTGCCATCAGTGAGTCTGGCCCCCCGGGCGGCAATCAGCCCCAGCATTTT. It yields the protein CAISESGPPGGNQPQHF. J is TRBJ1-5 and V is TRBV10-3, with D uncertain. The germline gives CDR1 ENHRY, CDR2 SYGVKD. CDR3 length equals 17 residues. Trimming removed 0 bases at V and 2 bases at J, with 14 bases between.

V and J are TRBV18 and TRBJ1-5; TRBD1 aligns across 7 bases. CDR1 KGHSH and CDR2 LQKENI come from the germline V gene. CDR3 length equals 14 residues. V lost 2 bases to trimming and J lost 7 bases; unmatched junction nucleotides: 5. The CDR3 DNA reads as TGTGCCAGCTCACCAGGGACAGAGCGACAGCCCCAGCATTTT. Translating it yields CASSPGTERQPQHF.

Regarding this clonotype: This could be a read error, since a much larger clone is one nucleotide away. CDR3 DNA: TGTACCAGCAGCTCACTAGCGGGAGGTACCCAAGAGACCCAGTACTTC. It codes for CTSSSLAGGTQETQYF. The chain is built from TRBV11-2 and TRBJ2-5; 12 positions agree with TRBD2. Germline loops: CDR1 SGHAT, CDR2 FQNNGV. There are 16 residues in the CDR3.

This clonotype was counted only a few times. J is TRBJ2-5 and V is TRBV7-9; TRBD2 matches 13 bases. Trimming took 6 bases from V and 2 from J; bases not matched to a gene: 3. The CDR3 totals 15 residues. Germline V CDR1 and CDR2: SEHNR, FQNEAQ (reference sequence). The CDR3 DNA reads as TGTGCCAGCAGGACTAGCGGGGGGAATCAAGAGACCCAGTACTTC. The encoded protein is CASRTSGGNQETQYF.

Only a few counts were recorded for this clonotype. The chain couples TRBV10-3 to TRBJ2-3; 9 nucleotides agree with TRBD2. Losses at the gene ends were 0 bases for V and 7 bases for J; bases not matched to a gene: 14. From germline, CDR1 is ENHRY and CDR2 SYGVKD. CDR3 length: 18 residues. CDR3 loop: CAISESTRSSGDQNTQYF. In DNA form, the CDR3 reads TGTGCCATCAGTGAGTCGACTCGGTCTAGCGGGGATCAGAATACGCAGTATTTT.

The chain links TRBV3-1 to TRBJ2-2; D perhaps matches TRBD1 (6 bases). Germline lookup yields CDR1 LGHDT and CDR2 YNNKEL (reference sequence). The V gene lost 4 bases and the J gene lost 4 bases, with 16 bases spanning the gap. There are 16 residues in the CDR3. CDR3 sequence reads: CASSLISIGGTGELFF. The DNA for the CDR3 is TGTGCCAGCAGCCTAATTTCGATAGGGGGCACCGGGGAGCTGTTTTTT.

The V gene is TRBV6-2 or TRBV6-3, the J gene TRBJ2-7; 16 bases match TRBD2. CDR1 is MNHEY and CDR2 is SVGEGT in the germline V gene. CDR3 length equals 15 residues. Trimming at V came to 6 bases and at J to 7 bases, leaving 6 bases not matched to a gene. The CDR3 region is CASRLGLAGGGEQYF. In nucleotides, the CDR3 is TGTGCCAGCAGGCTGGGACTAGCGGGAGGGGGTGAGCAGTACTTC.

The J gene is TRBJ2-7, the V gene TRBV10-3; a possible D gene is TRBD2 (7 bases). CDR3 length: 14 amino acids. In germline, CDR1 is ENHRY, CDR2 SYGVKD. With 0 bases removed from V and 7 bases from J, the gap between germline ends came to 13 bases. The CDR3 region has the DNA TGTGCCATCAGTGAGTCTGGAGGGGGGGATGAGCAGTACTTC. Its protein product is CAISESGGGDEQYF.

This clonotype was counted only a few times. The chain joins TRBV11-2 to TRBJ2-5; 7 bases line up with TRBD2. J lost 5 bases, V lost 1 base, and 10 bases had no gene match. Germline loops: CDR1 SGHAT, CDR2 FQNNGV. CDR3 length equals 16 residues. The CDR3 region is CASSLVSGGGWETQYF. The CDR3, as DNA: TGTGCCAGCAGCTTAGTATCGGGAGGAGGCTGGGAGACCCAGTACTTC.

This clonotype has only a few counts. This chain connects TRBV20-1 to TRBJ2-5; TRBD1 matches at 10 bases. CDR1 DFQATT and CDR2 SNEGSKA come from the germline V gene (reference sequence). The ends lost 6 bases at V and 5 bases at J; junction bases unmatched: 9. The CDR3 runs to 14 residues. CDR3 residues: CSALSTGGGETQYF. CDR3 DNA sequence: TGCAGTGCCCTATCGACAGGGGGCGGCGAGACCCAGTACTTC.

The CDR3 protein is CASSRDQARAPLHF. Here the CDR3 DNA reads TGTGCCAGCAGCCGGGACCAGGCACGGGCACCCCTCCACTTT. V gene TRBV3-1 combines with J gene TRBJ1-6, with a weak D call TRBD1 (5 bases). This CDR3 spans 14 amino acids. Per germline, CDR1 LGHDT and CDR2 YNNKEL (reference sequence). V gave up 4 bases and J gave up 11 bases, with 15 bases separating them.

This clonotype has a single count. V usage is TRBV11-2 and J usage is TRBJ2-3; 9 nucleotides match TRBD2. CDR3 size: 16 residues. V was pared by 1 base and J by 2 bases, with 4 bases of the junction left unmatched. Germline CDR1 and CDR2: SGHAT and FQNNGV. The CDR3 here is CASSLVASGNTDTQYF. The CDR3 nucleotides are TGTGCCAGCAGCTTAGTAGCTAGCGGGAACACAGATACGCAGTATTTT.

The V and J genes are TRBV29-1 and TRBJ2-1; 7 nucleotides match TRBD1. The CDR3 covers 14 residues. From germline, CDR1 is SQVTM and CDR2 ANQGSEA. V lost 7 bases, J lost 2 bases, and 8 bases stayed unmatched. The CDR3 loop reads CSGLQGGPYNEQFF. The CDR3 DNA is TGCAGCGGCCTCCAAGGGGGCCCCTACAATGAGCAGTTCTTC.

This chain uses TRBV12-3 or TRBV12-4 with TRBJ2-1; the match to TRBD2 covers 12 bases. V lost 6 bases, J lost 7 bases, and 10 bases stayed unmatched. The CDR3 runs to 16 residues. CDR3 in amino acids: CASSPPTSGRSNEQFF. As DNA, the CDR3 is TGTGCCAGCAGCCCCCCCACTAGCGGGAGGAGTAATGAGCAGTTCTTC.